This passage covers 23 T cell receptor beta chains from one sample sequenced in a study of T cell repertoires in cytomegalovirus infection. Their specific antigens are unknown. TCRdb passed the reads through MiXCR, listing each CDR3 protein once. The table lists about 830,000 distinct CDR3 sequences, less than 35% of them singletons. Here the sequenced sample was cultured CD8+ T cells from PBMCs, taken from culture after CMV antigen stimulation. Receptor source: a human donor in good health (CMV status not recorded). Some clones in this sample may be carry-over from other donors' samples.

In nucleotides, the CDR3 is TGTGCCAGCAGCTTAGATCCAGGGACCAACGAGCAGTACGTC. This translates into CASSLDPGTNEQYV. The gene calls are TRBV7-6 and TRBJ2-7; D possibly matches TRBD1 or TRBD2 (5 bases each). CDR3 length equals 14 residues. CDR1 is SGHVS, CDR2 FNYEAQ, per germline. V shed 1 base and J shed 5 bases, with 12 bases lying between them.

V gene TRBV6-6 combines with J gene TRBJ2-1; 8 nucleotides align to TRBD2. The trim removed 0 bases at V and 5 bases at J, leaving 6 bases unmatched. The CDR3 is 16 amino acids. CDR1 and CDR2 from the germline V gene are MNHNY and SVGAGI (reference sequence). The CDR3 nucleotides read TGTGCCAGCAGTTACTCACCACTAGCGGCCGACAATGAGCAGTTCTTC. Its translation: CASSYSPLAADNEQFF.

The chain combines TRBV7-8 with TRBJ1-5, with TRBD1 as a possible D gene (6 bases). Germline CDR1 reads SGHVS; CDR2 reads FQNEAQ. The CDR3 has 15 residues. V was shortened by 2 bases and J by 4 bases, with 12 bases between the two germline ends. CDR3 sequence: CASSLFEGGNQPQHF. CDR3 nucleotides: TGTGCCAGCAGCTTATTTGAGGGGGGAAATCAGCCCCAGCATTTT.

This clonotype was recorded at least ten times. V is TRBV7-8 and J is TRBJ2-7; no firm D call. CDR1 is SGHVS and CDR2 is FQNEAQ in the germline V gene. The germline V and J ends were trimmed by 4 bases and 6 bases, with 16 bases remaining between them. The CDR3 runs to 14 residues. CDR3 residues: CASSSTGSRAEQYF. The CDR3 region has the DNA TGTGCCAGCAGCTCCACGGGTTCCCGAGCCGAGCAGTACTTC. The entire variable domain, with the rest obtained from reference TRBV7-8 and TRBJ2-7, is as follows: GAGVSQSPRYKVAKRGQDVALRCDPISGHVSLFWYQQALGQGPEFLTYFQNEAQLDKSGLPSDRFFAERPEGSVSTLKIQRTQQEDSAVYLCASSSTGSRAEQYFGPGTRLTVT.

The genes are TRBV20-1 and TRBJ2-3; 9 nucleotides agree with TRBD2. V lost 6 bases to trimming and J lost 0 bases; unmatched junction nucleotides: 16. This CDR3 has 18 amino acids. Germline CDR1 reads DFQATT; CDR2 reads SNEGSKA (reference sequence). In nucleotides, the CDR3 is TGCAGTGCGCCCGCGGAGCGGGGGGTCCCCGTTAGCACAGATACGCAGTATTTT. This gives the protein CSAPAERGVPVSTDTQYF.

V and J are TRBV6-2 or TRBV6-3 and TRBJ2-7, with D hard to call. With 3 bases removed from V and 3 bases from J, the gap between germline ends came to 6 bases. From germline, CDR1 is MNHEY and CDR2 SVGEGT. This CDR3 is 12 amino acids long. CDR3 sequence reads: CASSYTVYEQYV. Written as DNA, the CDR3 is TGTGCCAGCAGTTATACAGTCTACGAGCAGTACGTC.

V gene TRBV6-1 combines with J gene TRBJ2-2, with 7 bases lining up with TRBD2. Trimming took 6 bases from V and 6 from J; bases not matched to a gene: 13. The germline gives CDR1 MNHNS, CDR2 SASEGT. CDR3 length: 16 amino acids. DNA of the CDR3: TGTGCCAGCAGCAAGGGGAGGGGAATCGCGGCCGGGGAGCTGTTTTTT. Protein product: CASSKGRGIAAGELFF.

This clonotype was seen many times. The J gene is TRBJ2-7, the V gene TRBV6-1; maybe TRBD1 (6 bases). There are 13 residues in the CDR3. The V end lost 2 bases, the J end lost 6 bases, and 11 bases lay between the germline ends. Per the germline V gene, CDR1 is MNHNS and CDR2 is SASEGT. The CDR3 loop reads CASSELTGSEQYF. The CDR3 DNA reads TGTGCCAGCAGTGAACTCACAGGGAGCGAGCAGTACTTC.

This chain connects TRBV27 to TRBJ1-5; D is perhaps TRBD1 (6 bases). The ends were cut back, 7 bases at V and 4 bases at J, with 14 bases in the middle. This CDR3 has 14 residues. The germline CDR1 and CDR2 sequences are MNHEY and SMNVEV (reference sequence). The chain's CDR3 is CASTPGQFNQPQHF. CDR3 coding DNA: TGTGCCAGCACCCCTGGACAGTTTAATCAGCCCCAGCATTTT.

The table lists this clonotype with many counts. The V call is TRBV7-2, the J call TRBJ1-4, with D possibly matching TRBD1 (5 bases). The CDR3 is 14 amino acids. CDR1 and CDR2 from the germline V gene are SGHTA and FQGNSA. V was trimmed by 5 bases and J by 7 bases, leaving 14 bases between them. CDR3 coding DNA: TGTGCCAGCAGCCCCAGGGAATTGAGTGAAAAACTGTTTTTT. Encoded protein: CASSPRELSEKLFF.

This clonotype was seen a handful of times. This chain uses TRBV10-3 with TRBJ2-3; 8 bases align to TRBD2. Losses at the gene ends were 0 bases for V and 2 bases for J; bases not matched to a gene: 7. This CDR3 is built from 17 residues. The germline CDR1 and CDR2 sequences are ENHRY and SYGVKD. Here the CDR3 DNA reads TGTGCCATCAGTGAGTCGACTCCGACTAGCGCCACAGATACGCAGTATTTT. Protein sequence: CAISESTPTSATDTQYF.

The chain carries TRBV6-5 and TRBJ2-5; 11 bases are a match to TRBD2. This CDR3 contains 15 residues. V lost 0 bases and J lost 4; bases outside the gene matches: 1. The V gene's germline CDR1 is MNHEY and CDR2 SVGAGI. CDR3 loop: CASSYSLAGVETQYF. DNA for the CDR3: TGTGCCAGCAGTTACTCACTAGCGGGGGTAGAGACCCAGTACTTC.

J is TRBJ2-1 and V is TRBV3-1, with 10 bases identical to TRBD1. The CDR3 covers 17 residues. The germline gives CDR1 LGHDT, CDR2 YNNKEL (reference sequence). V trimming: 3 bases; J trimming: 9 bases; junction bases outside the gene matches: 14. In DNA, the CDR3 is TGTGCCAGCAGCCACCCAATACGGGACAGGGGAATTGGTGAGCAGTTCTTC. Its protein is CASSHPIRDRGIGEQFF.

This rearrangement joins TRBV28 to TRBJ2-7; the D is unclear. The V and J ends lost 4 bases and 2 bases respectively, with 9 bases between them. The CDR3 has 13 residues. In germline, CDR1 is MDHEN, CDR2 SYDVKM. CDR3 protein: CASSSLVAYEQYV. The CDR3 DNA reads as TGTGCCAGCAGTTCCCTAGTAGCCTACGAGCAGTACGTC.

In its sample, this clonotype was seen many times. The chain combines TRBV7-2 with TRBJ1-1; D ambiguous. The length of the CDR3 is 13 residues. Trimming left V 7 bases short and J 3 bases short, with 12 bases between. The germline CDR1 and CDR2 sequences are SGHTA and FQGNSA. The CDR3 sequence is CASTLPQDTEAFF. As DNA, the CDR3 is TGTGCCAGCACCCTACCCCAAGACACTGAAGCTTTCTTT. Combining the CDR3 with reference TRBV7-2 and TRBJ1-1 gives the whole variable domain GAGVSQSPSNKVTEKGKDVELRCDPISGHTALYWYRQSLGQGLEFLIYFQGNSAPDKSGLPSDRFSAERTGGSVSTLTIQRTQQEDSAVYLCASTLPQDTEAFFGQGTRLTVV.

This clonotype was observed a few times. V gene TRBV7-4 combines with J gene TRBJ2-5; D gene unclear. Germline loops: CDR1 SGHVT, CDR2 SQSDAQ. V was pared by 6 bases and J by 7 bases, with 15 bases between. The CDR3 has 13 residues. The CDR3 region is CASSSGSRTTQYF. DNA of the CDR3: TGTGCCAGCAGTTCCGGGTCCCGGACGACCCAGTACTTC.

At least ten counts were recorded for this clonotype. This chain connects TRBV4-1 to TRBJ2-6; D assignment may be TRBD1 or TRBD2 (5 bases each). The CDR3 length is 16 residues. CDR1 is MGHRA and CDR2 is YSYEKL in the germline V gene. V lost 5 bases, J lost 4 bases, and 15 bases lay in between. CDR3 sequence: CASSTAPGTGANVLTF. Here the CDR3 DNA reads TGCGCCAGCAGCACGGCCCCGGGGACCGGGGCCAACGTCCTGACTTTC.

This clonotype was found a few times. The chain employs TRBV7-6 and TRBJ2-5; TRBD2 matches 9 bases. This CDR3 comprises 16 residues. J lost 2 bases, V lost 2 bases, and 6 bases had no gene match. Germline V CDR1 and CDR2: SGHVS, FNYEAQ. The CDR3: CASSLTSGPPQETQYF. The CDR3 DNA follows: TGTGCCAGCAGCTTAACTAGCGGGCCTCCTCAAGAGACCCAGTACTTC. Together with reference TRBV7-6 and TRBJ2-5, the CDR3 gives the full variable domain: GAGVSQSPRYKVTKRGQDVALRCDPISGHVSLYWYRQALGQGPEFLTYFNYEAQQDKSGLPNDRFSAERPEGSISTLTIQRTEQRDSAMYRCASSLTSGPPQETQYFGPGTRLLVL.

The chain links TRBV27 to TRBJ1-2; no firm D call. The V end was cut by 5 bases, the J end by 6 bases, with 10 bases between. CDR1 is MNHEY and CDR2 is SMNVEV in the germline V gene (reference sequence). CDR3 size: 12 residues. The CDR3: CASSQGGDGYTF. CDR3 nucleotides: TGTGCCAGCAGTCAAGGAGGTGATGGCTACACCTTC.

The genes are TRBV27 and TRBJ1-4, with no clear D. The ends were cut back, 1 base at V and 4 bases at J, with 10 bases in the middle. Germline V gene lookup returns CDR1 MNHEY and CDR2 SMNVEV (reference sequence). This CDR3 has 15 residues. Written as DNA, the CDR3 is TGTGCCAGCAGTTTATTGGGCGGAAATAATGAAAAACTGTTTTTT. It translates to CASSLLGGNNEKLFF.

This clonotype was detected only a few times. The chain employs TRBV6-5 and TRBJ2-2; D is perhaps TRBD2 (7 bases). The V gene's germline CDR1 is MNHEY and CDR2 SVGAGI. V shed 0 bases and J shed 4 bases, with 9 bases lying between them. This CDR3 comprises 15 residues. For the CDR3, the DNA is TGTGCCAGCAGTTACTCGAGGGGGGGCACCGGGGAGCTGTTTTTT. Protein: CASSYSRGGTGELFF.

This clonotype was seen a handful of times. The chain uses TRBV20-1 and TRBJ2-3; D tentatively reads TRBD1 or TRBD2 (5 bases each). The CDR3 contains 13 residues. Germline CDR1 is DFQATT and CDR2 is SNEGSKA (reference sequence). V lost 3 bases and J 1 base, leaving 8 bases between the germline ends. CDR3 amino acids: CSARTGRTDTQYF. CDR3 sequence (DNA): TGCAGTGCTAGGACGGGGCGCACAGATACGCAGTATTTT.

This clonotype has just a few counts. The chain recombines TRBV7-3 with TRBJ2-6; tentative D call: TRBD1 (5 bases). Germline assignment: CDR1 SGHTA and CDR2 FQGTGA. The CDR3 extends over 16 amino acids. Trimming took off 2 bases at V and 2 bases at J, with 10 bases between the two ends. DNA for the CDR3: TGTGCCAGCAGCTTAGGCAGGGCGGCTGGGGCCAACGTCCTGACTTTC. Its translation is CASSLGRAAGANVLTF.